This TCR beta chain was identified in a study of T cells in Graves' hyperthyroidism and ophthalmopathy (dated by TCRdb to between 2017 and 2020). Background on the whole study: Peripheral blood samples were taken at initial diagnosis, before any treatment was given. According to the paper, TCR Vbeta CDR3 sequencing was carried out on over 130 peripheral blood samples, which came from fewer than 50 ophthalmopathy, under 80 hyperthyroidism and approximately 17 progressor patients. To identify TCR V-J signatures that set the groups apart, the researchers used a discovery cohort of 90 to 100 patients, made up of under 45 with Graves' ophthalmopathy and about 60 with stable Graves' hyperthyroidism. For training and testing, the approximately 97 patients in the discovery cohort were randomly divided in a 7:3 ratio. Prospective prediction of ophthalmopathy was tested in an independent validation cohort consisting of some 19 hyperthyroidism patients and about 17 patients who later progressed to ophthalmopathy. In addition, the study compared T-cell repertoires in thyroid tissue and in blood from over 5 Graves' hyperthyroidism patients. After sampling, hyperthyroidism patients received methimazole starting at 30 mg daily, and ophthalmopathy patients received high-dose intravenous methylprednisolone. Overall results and qualifications from the work: In validation, progression to ophthalmopathy was predicted by the model with 70.59% sensitivity and 72% to 80% specificity, a median of approximately 6.5 months before onset. Most expanded thyroid clonotypes (frequency above 0.001) were also found in blood, which suggests that blood repertoires may mirror thyroid immune responses. In cross-validation, a model built on a 13 V-J signature told ophthalmopathy apart from stable hyperthyroidism with over 85% sensitivity and roughly 81% specificity, and in testing the same model reached 80%/75%. No statistical method was used to set the sample size in advance, and investigators knew the group allocation.

The germline V gene (reference sequence) provides CDR1 DFQATT and CDR2 SNEGSKA. From the cysteine up to the phenylalanine, the CDR3 has a length of 13 residues. Only CDR3 DNA remains: 39 bases, in frame from the first base. Between the V and J ends, shortened by 1 base and 11 bases respectively, the junction contains 17 bases. TCR beta CDR3 regions were amplified from RNA transcripts. A first-round RT-PCR of the TCR CDR3 used the HTBI primer set with the Qiagen OneStep RT-PCR kit. Libraries were constructed in a second round of multiplex PCR, after which size selection and purification were carried out. Paired-end sequencing of the libraries was performed with 100 bp reads on an Illumina HiSeq2000. The study's processing was this. SOAPnuke was used to process the raw data, throwing out any read that contained adapters or uncalled bases, had a mean Phred below 15, or lacked an exact constant-primer or identifier match. High-quality paired reads were merged using COPE v1.2.5, and each unique nucleotide sequence was defined as a clonotype. Clonotypes were aligned to IMGT TRBV, TRBD and TRBJ reference segments using MiTCR v1.1. The analysis included only V-J combinations with a frequency above 0.0001, which together covered more than 98% of the repertoires. A TCS score was defined as the ratio of F50 (clonal expansion) to E x V (chaos), with BLOSUM62-based TCRdist applied between CDR3 peptides within each V-J. Welch's t-statistics and random forest reduced several hundred V-J features to 10 to 15, which were used in a naive Bayes classifier (R e1071). TCRdb reanalyzed the raw reads on its own, using fastp at Q25 for trimming and MiXCR for clone calling, and kept in-frame beta chains. When rows share a CDR3 protein, they turn into one entry using the most common DNA and genes. These V and J calls are TCRdb output, not the study's own analysis. The sample data list under 350,000 distinct CDR3 sequences, and around 15% of these were observed just once. Of the sample, 34% is held by the ten largest clones.

This clonotype came up a few times. Its antigen remains unidentified. The record has no base qualities; no much larger clone is one base away. Ophthalmopathy patients had moderately to severely active disease, Clinical Activity Score of at least 3, NOSPECS grade of at least 4, and duration under 3 months. Exclusion was applied to patients with uncontrolled infections, other autoimmune diseases, pregnancy or lactation. Diagnoses relied on clinical symptoms, serum thyroxine and TRAb, thyroid ultrasound and orbital computed tomography. PBMCs were isolated from about 9.1 ml of fresh peripheral blood by Ficoll-Paque density gradient centrifugation. Total RNA was extracted using Trizol reagent, and RNA quality was assessed on an Agilent 2100 Bioanalyzer.

The TCR originated in a woman in her 40s with Graves' ophthalmopathy. Sequenced material: blood. Recombination connected TRBV20-1 to TRBJ2-5; 6 matching bases give a weak D call of TRBD1. The sequenced DNA: TGCAGTGCTAGAGCAGGGGCAGCCCGGGCTCAGTACTTC. This sequence encodes CSARAGAARAQYF.